This T cell receptor (beta chain) was captured by sequencing in a study of blood T cell repertoires in COVID-19. On the study more broadly: COVID-19 samples collected from the United States, Italy and Spain covered acute and convalescent phases. PBMCs, B-cell-depleted T cells, or T cells provided the cDNA or gDNA that made up the material.

Per the original data handling: Estimation of nucleated cell counts was performed using reference gene primer amplification. TCRdb keeps only in-frame clones here, not all; method: immunoSEQ multiplex PCR. The D gene and trimming were derived from the DNA, and the V and J assignments and clone size from that table. The table records roughly 210,000 clones, 84% of them present only once. The V end lost 5 bases, the J end lost 12 bases, and 23 bases lay between the germline ends. This CDR3 has 15 amino acids. The germline CDR1 and CDR2 sequences are SGHAT and FQNNGV. Seattle-derived patients entered the study during active infection and were followed longitudinally.

The genes are TRBV11-2 and TRBJ2-1; D might be TRBD2 (9 bases). Sequenced sample: peripheral blood. The sequence derives from a woman of 80 years or more with COVID-19, enrolled during active disease. DNA of the CDR3: TGTGCCAGCAGCCAGGGGGCTAGCGGGGACGGAGGGCAGTTCTTC. The encoded protein is CASSQGASGDGGQFF.